The clone carrying this TCR beta chain was detected a few times. As yet, its antigen is unknown. The sample comes from a study of identical twins. TCRdb recomputed calls from the 5' RACE reads with MiXCR, one row per CDR3 protein. This table holds hundreds of thousands of distinct CDR3 sequences, over 8.5% found once. Germline CDR1 SGHAT, CDR2 FQNNGV. The V segment lost 5 bases and the J segment 6 bases; nucleotides outside the gene matches: 16. CDR3 length: 17 amino acids. Regarding the study as a whole: High-abundance cord blood beta clonotypes had fewer insertions; memory repertoires showed none. Among monozygotic twins, out-of-frame TCR alpha sharing exceeded what models predicted. Not following the same donors, the study drew its conclusions from cross-sectional statistical analysis.

Separately, the same data were catalogued under a study of yellow fever vaccine responses in identical twins.

The source of this sequence is a woman aged 18-29 years in good health. The chain joins TRBV11-2 to TRBJ2-1, with 7 bases identical to TRBD2. The sample was PBMCs. The CDR3 bases are TGTGCCAGCAGCACGCCCGACGGAGGGGACTACCCCAATGAGCAGTTCTTC. It codes for CASSTPDGGDYPNEQFF.